The T cell receptor beta chain under discussion was sequenced for a study of CD8 T cells in ankylosing spondylitis. Study-wide results and limits: Seven to nine highly homologous variants made up a TCR beta motif, and this motif appeared characteristic of ankylosing spondylitis blood. A subset of motif variants has previously been described in the synovial fluid and blood of reactive arthritis. Disease-linked clones reportedly concentrated significantly in matched ankylosing spondylitis synovial fluid.

The germline V and J ends were trimmed by 0 bases and 6 bases, with 12 bases remaining between them. This CDR3 is 14 amino acids long. Looked up from germline, CDR1 is SGHKS and CDR2 is YYEKEE (reference sequence). Quantitative 5'-RACE with molecular barcodes produced the TCR beta libraries. TCRdb re-analysed the 5' RACE reads in MiXCR, keeping a single row per CDR3 protein. The sample comprises about 460,000 distinct CDR3 sequences, roughly 5.2% of which are singletons, and 3% to 4% rests with the top ten. This clonotype was recorded many times. The antigen remains unidentified. This receptor was identified in a male donor with ankylosing spondylitis. What was sequenced was blood, either unsorted or a sorted T cell fraction (not recorded which). The chain links TRBV5-5 to TRBJ1-1; TRBD1 is a possible D gene (6 bases). The DNA for the CDR3 is TGTGCCAGCAGCTTGGACAGGGCTTCCCCTGAAGCTTTCTTT. It yields the protein CASSLDRASPEAFF.